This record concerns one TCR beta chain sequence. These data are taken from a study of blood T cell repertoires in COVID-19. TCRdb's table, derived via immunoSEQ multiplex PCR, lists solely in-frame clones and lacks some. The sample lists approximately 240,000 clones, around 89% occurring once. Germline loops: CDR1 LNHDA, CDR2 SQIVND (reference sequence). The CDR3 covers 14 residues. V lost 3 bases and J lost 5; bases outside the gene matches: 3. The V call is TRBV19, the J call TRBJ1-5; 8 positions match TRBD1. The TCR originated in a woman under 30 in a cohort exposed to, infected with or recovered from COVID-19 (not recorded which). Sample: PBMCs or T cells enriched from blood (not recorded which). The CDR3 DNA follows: TGTGCCAGTAGTATCAACAGGGGGGATCAGCCCCAGCATTTT. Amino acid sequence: CASSINRGDQPQHF.